The 14 T cell receptor beta chains in this list originate from one sample, sequenced in a study of cytomegalovirus exposure and HLA in healthy donors. Primers included in the PCR were 60 Vbeta and 13 Jbeta primers. Libraries were prepared by immunoSEQ multiplex PCR; TCRdb keeps only in-frame clonotypes and omits some of them. The ten most abundant clones cover 1.4% to 1.5% of a sample with 75,000 to 95,000 clones. Source material: PBMCs. Receptors were obtained from a woman aged 60-75 years in good health and CMV-seronegative.

The CDR3 is CASSRYPSEQFF. The CDR3 DNA is TGTGCCAGCAGCCGGTACCCTTCGGAGCAGTTCTTC. The chain recombines TRBV28 with TRBJ2-1; D uncertain. Germline-derived CDR1 and CDR2 are MDHEN and SYDVKM. This CDR3 has 12 residues. V was cut by 6 bases and J by 10 bases, with 13 bases left in between.

The gene calls are TRBV10-3 and TRBJ2-7, with TRBD1 matching over 9 bases. This CDR3 spans 13 amino acids. With 6 bases clipped from V and 3 bases from J, the junction kept 3 bases outside the gene matches. Germline loops: CDR1 ENHRY, CDR2 SYGVKD. The CDR3 bases are TGTGCCATCAGCTTGGACAGGGGCTACGAGCAGTACTTC. Its protein is CAISLDRGYEQYF.

The chain combines TRBV15 with TRBJ1-1; D unresolved. Germline V gene lookup returns CDR1 LNHNV and CDR2 YYDKDF (reference sequence). This CDR3 comprises 15 residues. V dropped 0 bases and J dropped 1 base, with 9 bases sitting between them. CDR3 nucleotide sequence: TGTGCCACCAGCAGAGATCCTCGGGGGAACACTGAAGCTTTCTTT. It specifies CATSRDPRGNTEAFF.

The V and J genes are TRBV4-2 and TRBJ2-5; TRBD1 agrees at 9 bases. Germline CDR1 and CDR2: LGHNA and YNFKEQ. The CDR3 has 16 residues. After removal of 1 base from V and 5 bases from J, the junction contained 8 bases not matched to a gene. The CDR3 is CASSQGDRGLTETQYF. DNA of the CDR3: TGTGCCAGCAGCCAAGGAGACAGGGGGTTGACGGAGACCCAGTACTTC.

The J gene is TRBJ2-7, the V gene TRBV5-5; 9 bases align to TRBD2. With V trimmed by 4 bases and J by 5 bases, 19 bases remained unmatched. The germline gives CDR1 SGHKS, CDR2 YYEKEE (reference sequence). This CDR3 is 18 amino acids long. The CDR3 coding sequence is TGTGCCAGCAGCCGAAGCTTGTCCGGGGGCGGGAGGGGAGACGAGCAGTACTTC. Protein: CASSRSLSGGGRGDEQYF.

The chain recombines TRBV15 with TRBJ1-4, with 7 positions matching TRBD1. Per germline, CDR1 LNHNV and CDR2 YYDKDF (reference sequence). The CDR3 extends over 15 amino acids. J was trimmed by 6 bases and V by 0 bases; bases with no gene match: 4. CDR3 residues: CATSRETGVDEKLFF. CDR3 DNA sequence: TGTGCCACCAGCAGAGAAACAGGGGTCGATGAAAAACTGTTTTTT. The full variable domain, rest sourced from reference TRBV15 and TRBJ1-4, is DAMVIQNPRYQVTQFGKPVTLSCSQTLNHNVMYWYQQKSSQAPKLLFHYYDKDFNNEADTPDNFQSRRPNTSFCFLDIRSPGLGDTAMYLCATSRETGVDEKLFFGSGTQLSVL.

The genes are TRBV6-1 and TRBJ2-1; 10 bases line up with TRBD2. CDR3 length: 14 residues. Germline V lookup: CDR1 MNHNS, CDR2 SASEGT. The trim removed 6 bases at V and 14 bases at J, leaving 13 bases unmatched. DNA for the CDR3: TGTGCCAGCAGCCGTGATAGCGGGAGGAGTGGGAAGTTCTTC. It codes for CASSRDSGRSGKFF.

This chain uses TRBV7-2 with TRBJ1-5, with TRBD1 as a possible D gene (5 bases). Trimming stripped 5 bases from V and 4 bases from J, with 18 bases between. Germline V gives CDR1 SGHTA, CDR2 FQGNSA. This CDR3 has 16 amino acids. The CDR3: CASSPGGSGRNQPQHF. The CDR3 nucleotides are TGTGCCAGCAGCCCCGGGGGTTCGGGACGAAATCAGCCCCAGCATTTT.

The chain employs TRBV4-1 and TRBJ1-5, with 10 bases matching TRBD1. Trimming removed 4 bases from V and 7 bases from J; junction bases left unmatched: 13. The CDR3 runs 17 residues. Germline loops: CDR1 MGHRA, CDR2 YSYEKL. CDR3 sequence (DNA): TGCGCCAGCAGCCGCATTGACAGGGGGCCGTTAGGGCAGCCCCAGCATTTT. Protein product: CASSRIDRGPLGQPQHF.

The V call is TRBV27, the J call TRBJ2-5; 9 bases agree with TRBD2. The ends lost 2 bases at V and 5 bases at J; junction bases unmatched: 6. CDR1 MNHEY and CDR2 SMNVEV come from the germline V gene (reference sequence). CDR3 length: 15 residues. The chain's CDR3 is CASSLAGGPWETQYF. The CDR3 DNA follows: TGTGCCAGCAGTTTAGCGGGAGGGCCTTGGGAGACCCAGTACTTC.

The chain employs TRBV9 and TRBJ2-1; 7 bases match TRBD2. The trim removed 0 bases at V and 6 bases at J, leaving 6 bases unmatched. Per germline, CDR1 SGDLS and CDR2 YYNGEE. This CDR3 comprises 15 residues. CDR3 DNA sequence: TGTGCCAGCAGCGTAGTCGGGACTACCTTCAATGAGCAGTTCTTC. This sequence encodes CASSVVGTTFNEQFF.

The chain is built from TRBV28 and TRBJ1-6; D not resolved. V dropped 7 bases and J dropped 8 bases, with 18 bases sitting between them. This CDR3 comprises 15 residues. The germline V gene has CDR1 MDHEN and CDR2 SYDVKM. The CDR3 DNA sequence: TGTGCCAGCATATTTTCGGGGTTTGTGGATTCACCCCTCCACTTT. It encodes CASIFSGFVDSPLHF. The whole variable domain, remainder taken from reference TRBV28 and TRBJ1-6, is DVKVTQSSRYLVKRTGEKVFLECVQDMDHENMFWYRQDPGLGLRLIYFSYDVKMKEKGDIPEGYSVSREKKERFSLILESASTNQTSMYLCASIFSGFVDSPLHFGNGTRLTVT.

This sequence joins TRBV5-1 and TRBJ2-3; D might be TRBD1 (6 bases). The V end was cut by 4 bases, the J end by 3 bases, with 24 bases between. Germline lookup yields CDR1 SGHRS and CDR2 YFSETQ. The CDR3 extends over 18 amino acids. CDR3 coding DNA: TGCGCCAGCAGCACCGCCGCCGGGACAACGAGGGAGACAGATACGCAGTATTTT. Translation gives CASSTAAGTTRETDTQYF.

This chain links TRBV5-1 with TRBJ2-1, with 10 bases identical to TRBD2. J lost 8 bases, V lost 4 bases, and 9 bases had no gene match. The CDR3 totals 15 residues. CDR1 SGHRS and CDR2 YFSETQ come from the germline V gene. The CDR3 loop is CASSPRGAGGDEQFF. CDR3 nucleotides: TGCGCCAGCAGCCCCCGCGGAGCGGGAGGGGATGAGCAGTTCTTC.